What follows is one T cell receptor beta chain and its context. Authors' data handling: Reference gene primer amplification gave estimated nucleated cell counts. Sequencing used immunoSEQ multiplex PCR; TCRdb keeps in-frame clones, though not all of them. The V and J calls and clone size come from that table; D and trimming were worked out from the DNA. The data contain more than 70,000 clones, 85% of them seen just once; the ten biggest clones take up more than 3%. This specimen belongs to a study of blood T cell repertoires in COVID-19. Background on the study: There were acute and convalescent COVID-19 samples, and they came from the United States, Italy and Spain. In each case, the material was cDNA or gDNA derived from T cells, B-cell-depleted T cells, or PBMCs.

V shed 4 bases and J shed 2 bases, with 9 bases lying between them. The CDR3 loop spans 13 amino acids. From germline, CDR1 is SGDLS and CDR2 YYNGEE. Sequenced sample: peripheral blood. The rearrangement uses TRBV9 and TRBJ2-5; D is uncertain. The clonotype originates from a man in his 60s with acute or convalescent COVID-19. The CDR3 sequence is CASSPTVQETQYF. CDR3 DNA: TGTGCCAGCAGCCCTACAGTACAAGAGACCCAGTACTTC. The full variable domain, completed using reference TRBV9 and TRBJ2-5, is DSGVTQTPKHLITATGQRVTLRCSPRSGDLSVYWYQQSLDQGLQFLIQYYNGEERAKGNILERFSAQQFPDLHSELNLSSLELGDSALYFCASSPTVQETQYFGPGTRLLVL.